These T cell receptor beta chains were read from a single sample in a study of blood T cell repertoires in COVID-19. Data came from immunoSEQ multiplex PCR; TCRdb stores just in-frame clones and leaves some out. The sample contains around 130,000 clones, approximately 81% of which appear only once. The material sequenced was peripheral blood. The origin of the receptors is a man in his 60s with acute or convalescent COVID-19. Each CDR3 is given with its conserved first and last residue. The D gene is left open where the match is weak. Not every row has a clone size; where given, it reads once, few, many or a size class.

TRBJ2-1,TRBV7-7,TRBD2,NA,TGTGCCAGCAGCGAGAAAGGGGCGGGAGGGCCGGGTGAGCAGTTCTTC,CASSEKGAGGPGEQFF
TRBJ2-1,TRBV28,TRBD1,NA,TGTGCCTCTAGAACAGGGGATGGTGAGCAGTTCTTC,CASRTGDGEQFF
TRBJ2-7,TRBV10-3,NA,NA,TGTGCCATCAGTGAAGGTCGCCAGGGAGAGGGAGGGCAGTACTTC,CAISEGRQGEGGQYF
TRBJ2-1,TRBV7-9,TRBD2,NA,TGTGCCAGCAGCTTAGAGGGCGGGAGTGTTGATGAGCAGTTCTTC,CASSLEGGSVDEQFF
TRBJ2-2,TRBV7-3,TRBD2,NA,TGTGCCAGCAGCTTAAGTCCAGGGAGGGCCGGGGAGCTGTTTTTT,CASSLSPGRAGELFF
TRBJ2-7,TRBV28,NA,few,TGTGCCAGCAGTCCCCTTAGCGGTATCAACGAGCAGTACTTC,CASSPLSGINEQYF
TRBJ1-4,TRBV6-2/TRBV6-3,TRBD1,NA,TGTGCCAGCAGCCGGGACAGGATATCTGCAACTAATGAAAAACTGTTTTTT,CASSRDRISATNEKLFF
TRBJ2-3,TRBV3-1/TRBV3-2,NA,NA,TGTGCCAGCAGCCAAGATGGGGGGAGAGGGACCCAAAACACGCAGTATTTT,CASSQDGGRGTQNTQYF
TRBJ2-1,TRBV21-1,NA,NA,TGTGCCAGCAGCAACGCAGGACTAGCGGGCCTGGGGAATGAGCAGTTCTTC,CASSNAGLAGLGNEQFF
TRBJ1-1,TRBV5-6,NA,NA,TGTGCCAGCAGTTTCTACAGGGTCACTGAAGCTTTCTTT,CASSFYRVTEAFF
TRBJ2-7,TRBV7-2,NA,NA,TGTGCCAGCAGTCGTTATACAGACAACTACGAGCAGTACTTC,CASSRYTDNYEQYF
TRBJ1-1,TRBV27,TRBD1,NA,TGTGCCAGCAGCGCCGGACAGGTAAACACTGAAGCTTTCTTT,CASSAGQVNTEAFF
TRBJ2-1,TRBV5-1,TRBD2,NA,TGCGCCAGCAGCTTGGGAGGGACTAGCTCCTACAATGAGCAGTTCTTC,CASSLGGTSSYNEQFF
TRBJ2-7,TRBV14,NA,NA,TGTGCCAGCAGCCAAGTAGGGGGTGGCGAGCAGTACTTC,CASSQVGGGEQYF
TRBJ1-6,TRBV6-5,NA,NA,TGTGCCAGCAGTTACTCCAAGGGGTGGAGTTCACCCCTCCACTTT,CASSYSKGWSSPLHF
TRBJ2-5,TRBV15,NA,NA,TGTGCCACCAGCAGAGACCCTCAACAGGGCCGGGGCGAGACCCAGTACTTC,CATSRDPQQGRGETQYF
TRBJ1-1,TRBV21-1,NA,NA,TGTGCCAGCAGCAAAGCTAGTCCGGGCACTGAAGCTTTCTTT,CASSKASPGTEAFF
TRBJ2-5,TRBV7-7,NA,NA,TGTGCCAGCAGCTCCCCGGGGGTTTCCCCAGAGACCCAGTACTTC,CASSSPGVSPETQYF
TRBJ1-1,TRBV11-2,NA,NA,TGTGCCAGCAACCTATACCCCAGGGGCGGTATGAACACTGAAGCTTTCTTT,CASNLYPRGGMNTEAFF
TRBJ2-7,TRBV27,TRBD2,NA,TGTGCCAGCAGACCGACTAGCGGGGGCCCTGGCGAGCAGTACTTC,CASRPTSGGPGEQYF
TRBJ1-1,TRBV3-1/TRBV3-2,TRBD1,NA,TGTGCCAGCAGCTTCGAGGGGGCCAGGACTGAAGCTTTCTTT,CASSFEGARTEAFF
TRBJ1-1,TRBV9,TRBD1,NA,TGTGCCAGCAGCGCGCACAGGGGCGTGAACACTGAAGCTTTCTTT,CASSAHRGVNTEAFF
TRBJ2-1,TRBV7-9,NA,few,TGTGCCAGCAGCTTAGCCTCGGCCTACAATGAGCAGTTCTTC,CASSLASAYNEQFF
TRBJ2-2,TRBV10-3,TRBD2,NA,TGTGCCATCAGTCCTTCCCAGCGGGGAAGCACCGGGGAGCTGTTTTTT,CAISPSQRGSTGELFF
TRBJ2-6,TRBV27,NA,few,TGTGCCAGCAGTTTATTCAGGGGCGTAGGGGCCAACGTCCTGACTTTC,CASSLFRGVGANVLTF
TRBJ2-2,TRBV6-1,NA,few,TGTGCCAGCAGTGAAAGTCTAGTAACCTCCGGTATCACCGGGGAGCTGTTTTTT,CASSESLVTSGITGELFF
TRBJ2-7,TRBV6-5,NA,once,TGTGCCAGCAGTTACTCAGCAGGGCTCGCCTACGAGCAGTACTTC,CASSYSAGLAYEQYF